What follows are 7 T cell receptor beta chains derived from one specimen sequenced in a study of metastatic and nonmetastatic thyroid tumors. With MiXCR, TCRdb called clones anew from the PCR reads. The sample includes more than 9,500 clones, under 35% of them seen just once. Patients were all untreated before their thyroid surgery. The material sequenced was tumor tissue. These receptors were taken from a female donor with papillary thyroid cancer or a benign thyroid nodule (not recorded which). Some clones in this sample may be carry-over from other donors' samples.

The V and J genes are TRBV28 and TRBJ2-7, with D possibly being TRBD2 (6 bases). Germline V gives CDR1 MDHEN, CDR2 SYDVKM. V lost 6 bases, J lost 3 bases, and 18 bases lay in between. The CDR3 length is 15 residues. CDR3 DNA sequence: TGTGCCAGCAGCCCTCCAGAACTAGCTAACTACGAGCAGTACTTC. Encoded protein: CASSPPELANYEQYF. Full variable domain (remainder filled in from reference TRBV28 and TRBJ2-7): DVKVTQSSRYLVKRTGEKVFLECVQDMDHENMFWYRQDPGLGLRLIYFSYDVKMKEKGDIPEGYSVSREKKERFSLILESASTNQTSMYLCASSPPELANYEQYFGPGTRLTVT.

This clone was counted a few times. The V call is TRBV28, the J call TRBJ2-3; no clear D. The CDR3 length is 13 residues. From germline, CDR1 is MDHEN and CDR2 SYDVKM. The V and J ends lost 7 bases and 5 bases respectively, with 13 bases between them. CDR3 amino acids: CASNNQQQDTQYF. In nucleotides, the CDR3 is TGTGCCAGCAATAATCAACAGCAAGATACGCAGTATTTT. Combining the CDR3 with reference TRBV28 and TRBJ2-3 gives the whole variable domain DVKVTQSSRYLVKRTGEKVFLECVQDMDHENMFWYRQDPGLGLRLIYFSYDVKMKEKGDIPEGYSVSREKKERFSLILESASTNQTSMYLCASNNQQQDTQYFGPGTRLTVL.

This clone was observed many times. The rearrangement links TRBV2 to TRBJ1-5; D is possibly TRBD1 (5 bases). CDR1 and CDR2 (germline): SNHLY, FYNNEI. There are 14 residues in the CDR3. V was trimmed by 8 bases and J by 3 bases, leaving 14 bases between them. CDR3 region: CASSRGRINQPQHF. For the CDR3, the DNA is TGTGCCAGCTCAAGGGGCCGGATCAATCAGCCCCAGCATTTT.

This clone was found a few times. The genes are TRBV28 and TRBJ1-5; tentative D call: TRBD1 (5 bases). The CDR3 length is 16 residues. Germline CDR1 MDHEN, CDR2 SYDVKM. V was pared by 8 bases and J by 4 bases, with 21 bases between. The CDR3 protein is CASHVGLWGENQPQHF. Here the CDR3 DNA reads TGTGCCAGCCACGTGGGGCTCTGGGGGGAAAATCAGCCCCAGCATTTT.

CDR3 sequence reads: CASSSQGTGANVLTF. In DNA form, the CDR3 reads TGCGCCAGCAGCTCACAGGGCACTGGGGCCAACGTCCTGACTTTC. The V call is TRBV5-1, the J call TRBJ2-6; TRBD1 might be the D (6 bases). The CDR3 runs to 15 residues. Trimming cost V 3 bases and J 2 bases, with 9 bases left between them. Germline V lookup: CDR1 SGHRS, CDR2 YFSETQ.

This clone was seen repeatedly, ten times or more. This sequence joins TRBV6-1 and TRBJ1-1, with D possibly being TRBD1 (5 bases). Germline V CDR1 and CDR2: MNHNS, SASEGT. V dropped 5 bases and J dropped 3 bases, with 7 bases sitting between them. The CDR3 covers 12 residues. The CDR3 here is CASSQGYTEAFF. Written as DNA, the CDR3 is TGTGCCAGCAGTCAGGGATACACTGAAGCTTTCTTT.

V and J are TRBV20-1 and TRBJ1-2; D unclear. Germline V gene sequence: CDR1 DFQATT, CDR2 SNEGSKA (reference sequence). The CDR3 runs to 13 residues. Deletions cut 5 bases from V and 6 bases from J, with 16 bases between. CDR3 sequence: CSASDYLVDGYTF. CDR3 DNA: TGCAGTGCTTCGGATTATCTGGTCGATGGCTACACCTTC.